This T cell receptor beta chain was identified in a study of CD8 T cells in Susac syndrome. The CDR3 is 15 residues long. Trimming cost V 6 bases and J 0 bases, with 15 bases left between them. The V gene's germline CDR1 is MNHEY and CDR2 SVGAGI. RNA, at about 0.45 to 1 ug, was reverse transcribed with random hexamers. TCR beta CDR3 was amplified by immunoSEQ multiplex PCR. This amplification extended across 54 Vbeta and 13 Jbeta segments. TCRdb re-derived calls from the immunoSEQ multiplex PCR reads in MiXCR, one entry per CDR3 protein. Of 200,000 or so distinct CDR3 sequences detected, more than 90% appear once; the ten largest clones hold 0.09% to 0.1%. TCR beta sequences were obtained from blood CD8+ and CD4+ T cells. Under recently defined diagnostic criteria, the patients with Susac syndrome qualified as having definite or probable disease. It was negative isolation that provided the CD8+ and CD4+ T cells, whereas TEMRA cells were enriched by FACS.

The TCR originated in a human donor with Susac syndrome. The chain recombines TRBV6-5 with TRBJ2-7; perhaps TRBD1 as D (5 bases). What was sequenced was CD4+ T cells from PBMCs. Written as DNA, the CDR3 is TGTGCCAGCAGACCCGGACACGCAAGCTCCTACGAGCAGTACTTC. Translated, it gives CASRPGHASSYEQYF.